This T cell receptor (beta chain) came from a study of shared clonotypes between healthy human individuals (dated by TCRdb to 2018 to 2021). In terms of the full investigation: Three men and two women, aged 18 to 49 years, made up the cohort. For each donor, CD4 naive and CD4 memory were each run on three plates, CD8 naive on two plates, and CD8 memory on one plate. The study deeply sequenced blood TCR repertoires of about 5 healthy adults to estimate repertoire size and the extent of clonotype sharing between individuals. Leukapheresis yielded between about 0.94 and 10 billion PBMCs per donor. Different laboratories and diverse techniques were used to prepare libraries and sequence TCR repertoires, to increase sequencing depth and limit assay-specific biases. Results the study describes overall, beyond this receptor: Across a handful of donors, approximately 5% of naive CD4, roughly 3.5% of naive CD8, approximately 2.5% of memory CD4, and around 0.4% of memory CD8 clonotypes were shared. Sampling was restricted to blood, and TCR repertoires in tissue are likely to differ from TCR repertoires in blood. Because the study included only a small number of donors, the genetic and exposure-history diversity represented was limited. Naive subsets generally had larger estimated clonotype richness than memory subsets did. Compared with non-shared clonotypes, the clonotypes found in all four sorted-subset donors had higher generation probabilities. Incomplete sequencing was indicated by rarefaction of sorted-subset datasets, despite the large sequencing depth. Pairwise subsampling led to the expectation that sequencing depth would affect the degree of clonotype sharing among donors.

About this clone itself: The antigen it recognizes is unknown. The record has no base qualities; no much larger clone is one base away.

Spanning cysteine to phenylalanine, the CDR3 consists of 18 amino acids. Left in the record is the CDR3 DNA by itself, 54 bases read in frame from the first base. The germline V gene (reference sequence) supplies CDR1 MNHEY and CDR2 SMNVEV. V loses 7 bases, J loses 4 bases, and the germline ends lie 29 bases apart. TCR CDR3 regions were amplified from genomic DNA by multiplex PCR using the deep immunoSEQ assay. For each cell subset, the extracted genomic DNA was distributed evenly across all wells of several immunoSEQ 96-well plates, and each plate served as one replicate. For sorted subsets, roughly 200 ng of genomic DNA, equivalent to 25,000 to 35,000 T cell genomes, went into each replicate PCR. Purified libraries were measured with a Qubit 3.0 fluorometer, size-checked on a Bioanalyzer 2100, and measured again with the KAPA Library Quantification kit. Every immunoSEQ 96-well plate was sequenced on a separate single-read 150-cycle Illumina NextSeq 550 flow cell. In the paper's pipeline: The immunoSEQ output contained only junctional sequences without quality scores, so filtering could not match that applied to full-length reads. Sequences were annotated with PyIR, a Python wrapper for IgBLAST v1.9, and V/J genes and CDR3 were assigned using IMGT germline references. Reads were removed for weak V/J assignments (E-value above 1e-6), missing CDR3, stop codons, out-of-frame junctions, or ambiguous translated residues. V3J clonotypes were defined as sequences sharing the same inferred V gene, J gene, and CDR3 amino acid sequence. Percentage overlap between repertoires was computed as shared unique clonotypes divided by the size of the smaller repertoire. Three approaches were used to assess repertoire richness: RTK rarefaction, the Chao1 estimator, and Recon v2.1 estimates of unobserved clonotypes. Generation probabilities for all TCRbeta clonotypes obtained by the gDNA method from a few donors were computed using OLGA. Sourced from immuneACCESS, this table was stored by TCRdb with only in-frame sequences that have V and J called. A share of the clones is absent; for the studies checked, an unresolved V gene accounts for under half, and the remainder has no known explanation. The DNA was the basis for D and trimming; V, J and clone size are from that table. This sample holds around 2,000,000 clones; approximately 94% were observed only once. Clones ranked in the top ten supply about 1.5% of the sample.

CD8 naive samples consisted of CD45RO-negative cells that were positively selected for CCR7, yielding a CD45RA+CCR7+ population without TemRA cells. The donors were healthy, HIV-negative adults who had no recently reported acute infections or vaccinations. Only Caucasian adults living in Nashville, Tennessee, USA were represented among the donors. After blood collection by leukapheresis, PBMCs were isolated using Ficoll-Histopaque density gradient centrifugation and then cryopreserved in the vapor phase of liquid nitrogen. Analytical flow cytometry was used to check the purity and quantity of every magnetically sorted T cell population. Genomic DNA was isolated from every sorted fraction and measured by UV absorbance on a Nanodrop 2000c.

The sequence links TRBV27 to TRBJ2-7; possibly the D gene is TRBD1, per 6 matching bases. The source is a man aged 18 to 30 in good health. Some clones in this sample may be carry-over from other donors' samples. Specimen: naive CD8+ T cells from PBMCs. Per the publication, the cell subset or site label means: CD45RA+CCR7+. The nucleotide sequence reads as follows: TGTGCCAGCACCACAAGGGCCTCACCCGCCGGACAGTTGTACGAGCAGTACTTC. Protein translation: CASTTRASPAGQLYEQYF.